This passage covers 25 T cell receptor beta chains from one sample sequenced in a study of T-cell reconstitution after alpha-beta-depleted transplantation in children. Unique molecular identifiers were incorporated when the TCRbeta library was constructed. TCRdb fed the PCR reads into MiXCR, producing one record per CDR3 protein. The data contain some 590,000 distinct CDR3 sequences, approximately 10% of them singletons. The material was PBMCs from the stem cell graft donor, obtained from the stem cell graft. These receptors all stem from a human donor who donated a stem cell graft to a child with acute myeloid leukemia.

This clonotype was found many times. The V call is TRBV11-2, the J call TRBJ2-2; tentative D call: TRBD2 (6 bases). The CDR3 contains 15 residues. V was clipped by 1 base and J by 2 bases, with 8 bases between them. Germline V CDR1 and CDR2: SGHAT, FQNNGV. CDR3 coding DNA: TGTGCCAGCAGCTTAGTGGGACTCAACACCGGGGAGCTGTTTTTT. Protein: CASSLVGLNTGELFF.

This clonotype occurred a few times. J is TRBJ1-1 and V is TRBV20-1; 7 bases are shared with TRBD1. With 5 bases clipped from V and 1 base from J, the junction kept 10 bases outside the gene matches. The CDR3 is 15 amino acids. CDR1 is DFQATT, CDR2 SNEGSKA, per germline (reference sequence). The DNA of the CDR3 is TGCAGTGCTCCCAGGACAGGATCGGGGAACACTGAAGCTTTCTTT. Translating gives CSAPRTGSGNTEAFF.

The chain recombines TRBV11-2 with TRBJ2-2; D is tentatively TRBD1 or TRBD2 (5 bases each). The germline V and J ends were trimmed by 1 base and 3 bases, with 9 bases remaining between them. Germline CDR1 is SGHAT and CDR2 is FQNNGV. This CDR3 is 15 amino acids long. The CDR3 sequence: CASSLGDLYTGELFF. The CDR3 coding sequence is TGTGCCAGCAGCTTAGGGGACCTCTACACCGGGGAGCTGTTTTTT.

A remark on this clonotype: One end of the junction fails to match germline, which may point to a read error. DNA for the CDR3: TGTGCCAGCAGCAATACCGGGAACAACTTC. Translating gives CASSNTGNNF. The chain recombines TRBV7-9 with TRBJ2-7; D might be TRBD2 (5 bases). CDR1 and CDR2 (germline): SEHNR, FQNEAQ (reference sequence). This CDR3 is 10 amino acids long.

The J gene is TRBJ1-6, the V gene TRBV29-1; 8 positions match TRBD1. V dropped 4 bases and J dropped 5; count of bases not matched to a gene: 7. Germline V lookup: CDR1 SQVTM, CDR2 ANQGSEA. The CDR3 has 15 amino acids. CDR3 DNA: TGCAGCGTTGGGGGGGGGACAGGAGATAATTCACCCCTCCACTTT. Residues: CSVGGGTGDNSPLHF.

This clonotype has a count of ten or more. V usage is TRBV6-2 or TRBV6-3 and J usage is TRBJ2-2, with a possible D match to TRBD1 (5 bases). In germline, CDR1 is MNHEY, CDR2 SVGEGT. This CDR3 spans 15 amino acids. Trimming removed 2 bases at V and 0 bases at J, with 7 bases between. The CDR3 loop reads CASSYRGPNTGELFF. The CDR3 DNA is TGTGCCAGCAGTTACAGGGGTCCGAACACCGGGGAGCTGTTTTTT.

As DNA, the CDR3 is TGTGCCAGCAGGGGACTAGCGGGAGGTGGCGACTACGAGCAGTACTTC. Its protein product is CASRGLAGGGDYEQYF. The chain carries TRBV6-1 and TRBJ2-7; 15 bases are shared with TRBD2. Germline CDR1 MNHNS, CDR2 SASEGT. The CDR3 length is 16 residues. Trimming at V came to 6 bases and at J to 3 bases, leaving 6 bases not matched to a gene.

This clonotype has a handful of counts. The chain couples TRBV4-3 to TRBJ2-6, with D possibly TRBD1 on 6 matching bases. Trimming stripped 3 bases from V and 0 bases from J, with 15 bases between. CDR3 size: 18 residues. Germline CDR1 and CDR2: LGHNA and YSLEER. CDR3 DNA: TGCGCCAGCAGCCAGGGTACGGGACAACTCTCTGGGGCCAACGTCCTGACTTTC. It is translated as CASSQGTGQLSGANVLTF.

J is TRBJ2-7 and V is TRBV7-2, with 7 bases identical to TRBD2. The ends lost 1 base at V and 12 bases at J; junction bases unmatched: 3. This CDR3 comprises 11 residues. Germline-derived CDR1 and CDR2 are SGHTA and FQGNSA. DNA for the CDR3: TGTGCCAGCAGCTTAGGCGGGAGTTCGTACTTC. Translation gives CASSLGGSSYF.

This clonotype was found a few times. The CDR3 DNA follows: TGCAGTGCTAGCGCGGGAGGGCCCTCCAATGAGCAGTTCTTC. It codes for CSASAGGPSNEQFF. V is TRBV20-1 and J is TRBJ2-1; 9 bases are shared with TRBD2. Losses at the gene ends were 3 bases for V and 6 bases for J; bases not matched to a gene: 6. CDR1 and CDR2 (germline): DFQATT, SNEGSKA (reference sequence). This CDR3 has 14 amino acids.

The V and J genes are TRBV4-2 and TRBJ1-2; 10 nucleotides match TRBD1. The CDR3 has 18 amino acids. Unmatched junction bases numbered 13, after V lost 2 bases and J lost 4 bases. Germline loops: CDR1 LGHNA, CDR2 YNFKEQ. CDR3 coding DNA: TGTGCCAGCAGCCAAAGGGGGACAGGGGCGCTTAGTAGCTATGGCTACACCTTC. It is translated as CASSQRGTGALSSYGYTF.

In its sample, this clonotype was seen a few times. The rearrangement uses TRBV27 and TRBJ2-1, with a tentative D call TRBD1 (6 bases). The CDR3 extends over 13 amino acids. Trimming removed 3 bases from V and 9 bases from J, with 12 bases in between. Per the germline V gene, CDR1 is MNHEY and CDR2 is SMNVEV (reference sequence). The CDR3 loop reads CASSFQGRPEQFF. CDR3 DNA sequence: TGTGCCAGCAGTTTCCAGGGGAGACCTGAGCAGTTCTTC.

This clonotype was observed a few times. CDR3: CASSWTPGQPTDTQYF. DNA for the CDR3: TGTGCCAGCAGTTGGACCCCGGGACAGCCCACAGATACGCAGTATTTT. This rearrangement joins TRBV12-3 or TRBV12-4 to TRBJ2-3; 7 bases align to TRBD1. J gave up 2 bases and V 4 bases, and 9 bases lay outside the gene matches. This CDR3 contains 16 residues.

The chain is built from TRBV12-3 or TRBV12-4 and TRBJ2-7, with TRBD1 matching 10 bases. V trimming: 6 bases; J trimming: 4 bases; junction bases outside the gene matches: 6. The CDR3 runs 14 residues. The CDR3 DNA reads TGTGCCAGCAGCCCGGGACAGGGGAGGTACGAGCAGTACTTC. Its protein product is CASSPGQGRYEQYF.

This chain joins TRBV5-6 and TRBJ2-4, with 10 bases matching TRBD1. Germline V lookup: CDR1 SGHDT, CDR2 YYEEEE. Trimming removed 4 bases from V and 5 bases from J; junction bases left unmatched: 9. The CDR3 has 16 residues. This chain's CDR3 is CASSMTGTGAENIQYF. In DNA, the CDR3 is TGTGCCAGCAGCATGACAGGGACAGGGGCCGAAAACATTCAGTACTTC. Together with reference TRBV5-6 and TRBJ2-4, the CDR3 gives the full variable domain: DAGVTQSPTHLIKTRGQQVTLRCSPKSGHDTVSWYQQALGQGPQFIFQYYEEEERQRGNFPDRFSGHQFPNYSSELNVNALLLGDSALYLCASSMTGTGAENIQYFGAGTRLSVL.

This clonotype was counted many times. The rearrangement links TRBV5-1 to TRBJ1-4; TRBD1 matches at 8 bases. CDR3 size: 16 residues. Trimming at V came to 3 bases and at J to 5 bases, leaving 9 bases not matched to a gene. Per germline, CDR1 SGHRS and CDR2 YFSETQ. In DNA form, the CDR3 reads TGCGCCAGCAGCTCTGGCGGCCGGACAGGGAATGAAAAACTGTTTTTT. Translation gives CASSSGGRTGNEKLFF.

This clonotype was picked up a small number of times. The CDR3 nucleotides are TGTGCCAGCACGAGACAGGGGGCCAGCAATGAGCAGTTCTTC. Translating gives CASTRQGASNEQFF. V is TRBV27 and J is TRBJ2-1; 10 bases agree with TRBD1. Germline CDR1 MNHEY, CDR2 SMNVEV (reference sequence). The ends lost 7 bases at V and 6 bases at J; junction bases unmatched: 6. The CDR3 length is 14 residues.

By share of the sample, this clonotype is medium-sized. The rearrangement joins TRBV12-3 or TRBV12-4 to TRBJ1-1, with D perhaps matching TRBD1 (5 bases). V dropped 6 bases and J dropped 0 bases, with 14 bases sitting between them. CDR3 size: 15 residues. The CDR3 nucleotides are TGTGCCAGCAGCCGGGGTTGGGACCTGAACACTGAAGCTTTCTTT. It is translated as CASSRGWDLNTEAFF.

This clonotype appeared many times. This chain links TRBV27 with TRBJ1-6; D not certain. This CDR3 spans 14 amino acids. Germline V gene data show CDR1 as MNHEY and CDR2 as SMNVEV (reference sequence). The V end lost 2 bases, the J end lost 7 bases, and 9 bases lay between the germline ends. The CDR3 region has the DNA TGTGCCAGCAGTTTAGAGAGAAAGAATTCACCCCTCCACTTT. It codes for CASSLERKNSPLHF.

This clonotype was seen only a few times. The CDR3 bases are TGCAGTGCCAGGGACAGCGGACTCCGGAACACTGAAGCTTTCTTT. Protein product: CSARDSGLRNTEAFF. The chain is built from TRBV20-1 and TRBJ1-1; 7 positions match TRBD1. V trimming: 6 bases; J trimming: 1 base; junction bases outside the gene matches: 11. Per the germline V gene, CDR1 is DFQATT and CDR2 is SNEGSKA (reference sequence). The CDR3 spans 15 residues.

This clonotype was seen a handful of times. The chain uses TRBV28 and TRBJ1-5; TRBD1 matches 9 bases. This CDR3 region has 15 residues. V was pared by 5 bases and J by 5 bases, with 7 bases of the junction left unmatched. CDR1 MDHEN and CDR2 SYDVKM come from the germline V gene. CDR3 residues: CASSPTGGFYQPQHF. The CDR3 DNA reads as TGTGCCAGCAGTCCTACAGGGGGCTTTTATCAGCCCCAGCATTTT.

The V call is TRBV29-1, the J call TRBJ2-5; possibly TRBD1 for D (5 bases). Trimming shortened V by 8 bases and J by 3 bases, and 19 bases separated the two germline ends. The CDR3 totals 14 residues. Germline CDR1 and CDR2: SQVTM and ANQGSEA. The CDR3 is CSSVSRDREETQYF. CDR3 nucleotides: TGCAGCTCCGTGAGCAGGGATAGGGAAGAGACCCAGTACTTC.

This rearrangement joins TRBV7-9 to TRBJ2-1; D is possibly TRBD1 (6 bases). The V gene's germline CDR1 is SEHNR and CDR2 FQNEAQ (reference sequence). The CDR3 has 15 amino acids. Trimming left V 3 bases short and J 5 bases short, with 14 bases between. CDR3: CASSLARGLNNEQFF. The CDR3 DNA is TGTGCCAGCAGCTTGGCCAGGGGCTTGAACAATGAGCAGTTCTTC.

There are many counts of this clonotype. The rearrangement uses TRBV12-3 or TRBV12-4 and TRBJ2-1; D is possibly TRBD2 (5 bases). V was pared by 0 bases and J by 0 bases, with 12 bases between. This CDR3 is built from 17 residues. The CDR3 sequence is CASSLALSDYSYNEQFF. The CDR3 coding sequence is TGTGCCAGCAGTTTAGCGCTTAGCGATTACTCCTACAATGAGCAGTTCTTC.

Remarks on this clonotype: This may arise from a read error, as a much more abundant clone is one base away. The missing conserved phenylalanine or tryptophan at the end of this CDR3 makes a read error likely. V gene TRBV2 combines with J gene TRBJ1-2; TRBD1 agrees at 7 bases. This CDR3 is built from 11 residues. CDR1 and CDR2 (germline): SNHLY, FYNNEI. The J segment lost 4 bases and the V segment lost 11 bases, leaving 4 bases of the junction unmatched. The DNA for the CDR3 is TGTGCCGACAGGGAAGTCTATGGCTACACCTAC. It encodes CADREVYGYTY.